The rows below give T cell receptor beta chains drawn from one sample of a study of T cells in Graves' hyperthyroidism and ophthalmopathy. Via MiXCR, TCRdb re-called the multiplex PCR reads, giving one row per CDR3 protein. The sample has under 400,000 distinct CDR3 sequences; roughly 15% are singletons. The sequencing input was blood. These receptors all come from a man aged 25 to 40 with Graves' hyperthyroidism. Both conserved end residues are part of each CDR3. A D gene is named only where the DNA matches it firmly. A row's size may be missing; if present it is once, few, many or a size class.

V	D	J	size	DNA	CDR3
TRBV7-9	TRBD1	TRBJ2-3	few	TGTGCCAGCAGCCCCGACAGGGTTCGGGTCACAGATACGCAGTATTTT	CASSPDRVRVTDTQYF
TRBV12-3/TRBV12-4	TRBD2	TRBJ2-3	NA	TGTGCCAGCAGCCCGGGACTAGCGGTTTTCACAGATACGCAGTATTTT	CASSPGLAVFTDTQYF
TRBV10-3	NA	TRBJ2-1	NA	TGTGCCATCAGTGAAGGGGGACTAATGAATAATGAGCAGTTCTTC	CAISEGGLMNNEQFF
TRBV6-1	NA	TRBJ1-3	NA	TGTGCCAGCGGCCCACAAGGGGGCTCTGGAAACACCATATATTTT	CASGPQGGSGNTIYF
TRBV20-1	NA	TRBJ2-7	many	TGCAGTGCTAGAGATAAGGACGGAATTCTCTACGAGCAGTACTTC	CSARDKDGILYEQYF
TRBV28	TRBD1	TRBJ1-4	many	TGTGCCAGCAGACCTAGGACAGGGCGCGGTAATGAAAAACTGTTTTTT	CASRPRTGRGNEKLFF
TRBV24-1	TRBD1	TRBJ2-3	many	TGTGCCACCAGTGTAGTGACAGGGGGCACAGATACGCAGTATTTT	CATSVVTGGTDTQYF
TRBV9	TRBD2	TRBJ2-1	few	TGTGCCAGCAGCGAAACAGCGGGAGAATACAATGAGCAGTTCTTC	CASSETAGEYNEQFF
TRBV7-9	TRBD2	TRBJ2-1	many	TGTGCCAGCAGCGGGACTAGCTCTAACAATGAGCAGTTCTTC	CASSGTSSNNEQFF
TRBV12-3/TRBV12-4	TRBD1	TRBJ2-7	many	TGTGCCAGCAGTGACCGGGACAGAGGTTTCTACGAGCAGTACTTC	CASSDRDRGFYEQYF
TRBV28	TRBD2	TRBJ2-7	many	TGTGCCAGCAGTTTCCGGACTAGCAGCTCCTACGAGCAGTACTTC	CASSFRTSSSYEQYF
TRBV12-3/TRBV12-4	TRBD1	TRBJ2-3	few	TGTGCCAGCATTACAGGGGGCTTCGGGAACACAGATACGCAGTATTTT	CASITGGFGNTDTQYF
TRBV27	NA	TRBJ2-3	NA	TGTGCCAGCAGTTTTTTCAGGGCAAGAGATACGCAGTATTTT	CASSFFRARDTQYF
TRBV28	NA	TRBJ1-1	NA	TGTGCCAGCAGTCCTATGGACGGGACAAACACTGAAGCTTTCTTT	CASSPMDGTNTEAFF
TRBV5-1	NA	TRBJ1-1	many	TGCGCCAGCAGCTTGGAGGGCAGGGAATATGCTGAAGCTTTCTTT	CASSLEGREYAEAFF
TRBV5-1	NA	TRBJ2-2	few	TGCGCCAGCAGCTTGAGTGGGGACAAGACCGGGGAGCTGTTTTTT	CASSLSGDKTGELFF
TRBV19	NA	TRBJ2-1	NA	TGTGCCAGTAGTATAGAGGGGACGGGGTACAATGAGCAGTTCTTC	CASSIEGTGYNEQFF
TRBV20-1	TRBD1	TRBJ2-2	many	TGCAGTGCTCGTCCGGGACAGGAGAACACCGGGGAGCTGTTTTTT	CSARPGQENTGELFF
TRBV18	TRBD1	TRBJ2-1	many	TGTGCCAGCTCAGCTCAGACAGGGTACCATGAGCAGTTCTTC	CASSAQTGYHEQFF
TRBV20-1	NA	TRBJ1-4	NA	TGCAGTGCTGCCAGTTTCAATGAAAAACTGTTTTTT	CSAASFNEKLFF
TRBV11-3	NA	TRBJ1-1	many	TGTGCCAGCAGCTTATACAGGAGTAACACTGAAGCTTTCTTT	CASSLYRSNTEAFF
TRBV6-6	NA	TRBJ2-1	few	TGTGCCAGCAGTTACAAGGCAAACAATGAGCAGTTCTTC	CASSYKANNEQFF
TRBV29-1	NA	TRBJ1-1	few	TGCAGCGTTGAAGATCTCAGGACCGGATTCACTGAAGCTTTCTTT	CSVEDLRTGFTEAFF
TRBV24-1	TRBD2	TRBJ2-1	few	TGTGCCTCGAGCGGGACTAGCGCTTACAATGAGCAGTTCTTC	CASSGTSAYNEQFF
TRBV20-1	NA	TRBJ1-2	NA	TGCAGTGCTAGAGACCCTGACAGGTTCTATGGCTACACCTTC	CSARDPDRFYGYTF
TRBV7-2	NA	TRBJ2-2	few	TGTGCCAGCAGCCCTACGAACACCGGGGAGCTGTTTTTT	CASSPTNTGELFF
TRBV4-1	NA	TRBJ2-3	few	TGCGCCAGCAGCCAAGATCTACTAGTGAGAGATACGCAGTATTTT	CASSQDLLVRDTQYF
TRBV11-2	TRBD2	TRBJ2-2	NA	TGTGCCAGCAGCCCCCCCCTGGGTAGCGGGCATAACACCGGGGAGCTGTTTTTT	CASSPPLGSGHNTGELFF
TRBV19	TRBD2	TRBJ2-2	NA	TGTGCCAGTAGCGGAGCGGGAGGTTACACCGGGGAGCTGTTTTTT	CASSGAGGYTGELFF
TRBV20-1	TRBD2	TRBJ2-1	NA	TGCAGTGCCGTACTAGCGGGAGAGGCATCCTACAATGAGCAGTTCTTC	CSAVLAGEASYNEQFF
TRBV2	NA	TRBJ2-7	many	TGTGCCAGCAGTGGCGCGAGGAGCCCCCTCGAGCAGTACTTC	CASSGARSPLEQYF
TRBV5-5	NA	TRBJ1-1	many	TGTGCCAGCAGCTTGGAAGCCACTGAAGCTTTCTTT	CASSLEATEAFF
TRBV7-8	NA	TRBJ2-3	many	TGTGCCAGCAGCTTACCCCGGACAAAGACAGATACGCAGTATTTT	CASSLPRTKTDTQYF
TRBV15	NA	TRBJ2-3	NA	TGTGCCACCAGCAGATGGCTCGGGGCGGGGGCCGATACGCAGTATTTT	CATSRWLGAGADTQYF
TRBV4-1	NA	TRBJ2-2	few	TGCGCCAGCAGCCAACGGGTGGCCGGGGAGCTGTTTTTT	CASSQRVAGELFF
TRBV4-1	TRBD2	TRBJ2-7	many	TGCGCCAGCAGCCACTATCGGACTAGCGGGAAAGACGAGCAGTACTTC	CASSHYRTSGKDEQYF
TRBV7-9	NA	TRBJ1-2	few	TGTGCCAGCAGCCGAGGGGCAGGCGGGATGGATGGCTACACCTTC	CASSRGAGGMDGYTF
TRBV20-1	NA	TRBJ2-4	many	TGCAGTGCCTCGACGGACCGAAACATTCAGTACTTC	CSASTDRNIQYF
TRBV6-1	TRBD2	TRBJ2-2	few	TGTGCCACCCGCGGGCTAGCGGGGGCGGGGGAGCTGTTTTTT	CATRGLAGAGELFF
TRBV13	NA	TRBJ2-7	many	TGTGCCAGCAGGCCCTGGGGCAAGGTAGACGAGCAGTACTTC	CASRPWGKVDEQYF
TRBV11-2	TRBD1	TRBJ2-5	NA	TGTGCCAGCAGCTTCTCCGGACAGGGGCCCTTTGGGGCTTTGTACTTC	CASSFSGQGPFGALYF
TRBV2	NA	TRBJ2-5	many	TGTGCCAGCAGGGGGCAAGAGACCCAGTACTTC	CASRGQETQYF
TRBV7-3	NA	TRBJ2-3	many	TGTGCCAGCAGCTTCCGGCCGGGGACCACAGATACGCAGTATTTT	CASSFRPGTTDTQYF
TRBV27	TRBD1	TRBJ1-1	few	TGTGCCAGCAGTTACAGGGGCATGAACACTGAAGCTTTCTTT	CASSYRGMNTEAFF
TRBV25-1	NA	TRBJ1-1	NA	TGTGCCAGCAGTGATCCTGAGAGGGGGGGCGGGGGGAACACTGAAGCTTTCTTT	CASSDPERGGGGNTEAFF
TRBV5-5	NA	TRBJ2-1	many	TGTGCCAGCAGCCCAGAGGGGGGAATGTCTAGCAATGAGCAGTTCTTC	CASSPEGGMSSNEQFF
TRBV12-3/TRBV12-4	NA	TRBJ2-7	NA	TGTGCCGGCAGTCCGACACCGTGGACGGGATCTGGCCACGAGCAGTACTTC	CAGSPTPWTGSGHEQYF
TRBV5-1	NA	TRBJ2-5	few	TGCGCCAGCAGCTTTACTCAAGAGACCCAGTACTTC	CASSFTQETQYF
TRBV12-3/TRBV12-4	NA	TRBJ2-2	NA	TGTGCCGGCGGGAAACAGGCGACCGGGGAGCTGTTTTTT	CAGGKQATGELFF